This T cell receptor beta chain derives from a study of blood T cell repertoires in COVID-19. Clones were sequenced by immunoSEQ multiplex PCR, and TCRdb holds only the in-frame ones, with some missing. The sample has about 150,000 clones; 75% to 85% are singletons. Unmatched junction bases numbered 4, after V lost 0 bases and J lost 2 bases. This CDR3 region has 15 residues. Germline V gene data show CDR1 as SGHRS and CDR2 as YFSETQ. The TCR originated in a human donor with acute or convalescent COVID-19. The donor label of this sample is uncertain. The V and J genes are TRBV5-1 and TRBJ2-7; 8 bases are shared with TRBD1. Sequencing input: peripheral blood. In DNA form, the CDR3 reads TGCGCCAGCAGCTTGGGAGGGACAGGCCCCTACGAGCAGTACGTC. This encodes CASSLGGTGPYEQYV.